This TCR beta chain is from a study of Ad26.COV2.S vaccination and SARS-CoV-2 variants. The CDR3 runs to 15 residues. Germline assignment: CDR1 SQVTM and CDR2 ANQGSEA. Losses at the gene ends were 3 bases for V and 7 bases for J; bases not matched to a gene: 6. Described treatment: about 20 received Ad26.COV2.S at low or high dose, single or two shots; about 5 received placebo; per-sample allocation not given. Repertoires come from day 63 after the first vaccine or placebo injection. The individual, an adult aged 18-55 years, was a donor in Boston. An Ad26 vector carrying the Wuhan-strain SARS-CoV-2 spike served as the vaccine. The data were produced by immunoSEQ multiplex PCR, yet TCRdb's version contains in-frame clones alone and is incomplete. The sample contains under 250,000 clones, 87% of which appear only once.

The clonotype originates from a person between 18 and 65 years old who received the Ad26.COV2.S COVID-19 vaccine or a placebo. The sequencing here drew on peripheral blood, taken in a trial of Ad26.COV2.S vaccine versus placebo. V is TRBV29-1 and J is TRBJ2-1; 13 bases are a match to TRBD2. CDR3: CSVDTSGRARNEQFF. The CDR3 bases are TGCAGCGTTGACACTAGCGGGAGGGCCAGGAATGAGCAGTTCTTC.